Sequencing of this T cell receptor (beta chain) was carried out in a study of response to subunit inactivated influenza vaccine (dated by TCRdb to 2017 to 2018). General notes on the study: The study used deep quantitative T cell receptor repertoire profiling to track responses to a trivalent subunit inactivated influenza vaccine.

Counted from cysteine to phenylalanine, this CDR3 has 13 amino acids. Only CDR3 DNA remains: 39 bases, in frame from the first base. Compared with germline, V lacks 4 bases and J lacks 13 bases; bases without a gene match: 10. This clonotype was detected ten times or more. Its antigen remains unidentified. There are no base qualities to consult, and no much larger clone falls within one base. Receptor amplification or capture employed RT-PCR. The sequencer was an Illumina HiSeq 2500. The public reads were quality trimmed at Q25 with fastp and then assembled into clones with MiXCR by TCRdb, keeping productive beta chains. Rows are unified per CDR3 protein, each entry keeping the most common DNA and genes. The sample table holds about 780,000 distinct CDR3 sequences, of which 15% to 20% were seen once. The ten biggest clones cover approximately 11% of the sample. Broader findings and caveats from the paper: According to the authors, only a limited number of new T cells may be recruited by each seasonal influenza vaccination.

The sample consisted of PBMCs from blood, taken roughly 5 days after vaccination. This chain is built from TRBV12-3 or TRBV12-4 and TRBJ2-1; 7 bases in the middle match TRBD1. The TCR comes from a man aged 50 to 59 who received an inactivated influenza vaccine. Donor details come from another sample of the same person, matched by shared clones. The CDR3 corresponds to CASSSSDRFAQFF. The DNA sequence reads TGTGCCAGCAGTTCATCGGACAGGTTTGCCCAGTTCTTC.